This TCR beta chain appears in the sequencing data of a study of cytomegalovirus exposure and HLA in healthy donors. Across the whole study: Across 300 to 400 genotyped donors, about 81% landed in the Caucasian-associated ancestry cluster.

Study-level findings and limits: A later examination showed that TCR association rates differed by HLA locus, with DRB1 most and HLA-C fewest. Researchers reported in a later analysis that a missense DCLRE1C variant was tied to TCR beta V- and J-gene trimming. The study labeled more than 150 TCR beta chains cytomegalovirus-associated.

PCR was performed using 60 Vbeta and 13 Jbeta primers. Assay used: immunoSEQ multiplex PCR; TCRdb lists only in-frame clones, some missing. The table has 100,000 to 120,000 clones, approximately 69% seen once. V dropped 4 bases and J dropped 3; count of bases not matched to a gene: 7. Germline loops: CDR1 SGHRS, CDR2 YFSETQ. The CDR3 has 17 amino acids. This clone was counted a few times. Its antigen remains unknown. V is TRBV5-1 and J is TRBJ2-3; 14 bases align to TRBD2. The source material was PBMCs. The sequence came from a man younger than 40 in good health and CMV-seronegative. As DNA, the CDR3 is TGCGCCAGCAGCGGCGGGACTAGCGGGAGTTTAACAGATACGCAGTATTTT. Amino acid sequence: CASSGGTSGSLTDTQYF.